The 14 T cell receptor beta chains presented below share a single source sample, sequenced in a study of CD8 T cells in ankylosing spondylitis. Study observations and caveats: The study identified a TCR beta motif of under ten highly homologous variants that appeared characteristic of ankylosing spondylitis blood.

Antigens for these TCRs are unknown. One entry per CDR3 protein, called by TCRdb with MiXCR from the 5' RACE reads. The sample records about 390,000 distinct CDR3 sequences, about 20% being singletons. The sample consisted of blood, either unsorted or a sorted T cell fraction (not recorded which). The receptors originated from a male donor with ankylosing spondylitis.

The chain joins TRBV4-3 to TRBJ2-2; D unresolved. Per germline, CDR1 LGHNA and CDR2 YSLEER. CDR3 length: 16 amino acids. V lost 0 bases, J lost 7 bases, and 15 bases lay in between. The CDR3 loop reads CASSQEGNRRSGELFF. CDR3 nucleotides: TGCGCCAGCAGCCAAGAGGGGAACCGCCGGAGCGGGGAGCTGTTTTTT.

The rearrangement joins TRBV29-1 to TRBJ2-7; no reliable D call. This CDR3 has 11 amino acids. Germline CDR1 reads SQVTM; CDR2 reads ANQGSEA. Trimming removed 5 bases at V and 7 bases at J, with 12 bases between. Here the CDR3 DNA reads TGCAGCGTTCAGCTAATGTGGGAGCAGTACTTC. This translates into CSVQLMWEQYF.

The chain joins TRBV10-3 to TRBJ1-5, with D possibly TRBD1 on 6 matching bases. This CDR3 has 14 residues. The V and J ends lost 1 base and 4 bases respectively, with 8 bases between them. Germline lookup yields CDR1 ENHRY and CDR2 SYGVKD. CDR3: CAISEYRENQPQHF. The CDR3 DNA sequence: TGTGCCATCAGTGAGTACAGGGAAAATCAGCCCCAGCATTTT.

The DNA for the CDR3 is TGTGCCAGCAGCCTTCGGAGCGGGAGTGGCTACGAGCAGTACTTC. It yields the protein CASSLRSGSGYEQYF. V gene TRBV7-2 combines with J gene TRBJ2-7; the match to TRBD2 covers 8 bases. The CDR3 runs 15 residues. V shed 5 bases and J 3 bases; nucleotides not matched to a gene: 9. Germline-derived CDR1 and CDR2 are SGHTA and FQGNSA.

This clonotype was seen a few times. The chain combines TRBV3-1 with TRBJ2-7, with 13 bases aligning to TRBD2. The CDR3 extends over 15 amino acids. Germline CDR1 reads LGHDT; CDR2 reads YNNKEL (reference sequence). The trim removed 4 bases at V and 3 bases at J, leaving 3 bases unmatched. CDR3 DNA: TGTGCCAGCAGCCTAACTAGCGGGAGGGACTACGAGCAGTACTTC. Translated, it gives CASSLTSGRDYEQYF.

This chain connects TRBV28 to TRBJ2-3; D might be TRBD1 (6 bases). Trimming removed 6 bases at V and 4 bases at J, with 14 bases between. The CDR3 consists of 14 residues. In germline, CDR1 is MDHEN, CDR2 SYDVKM. CDR3 amino acids: CASRKMDSADTQYF. The CDR3 nucleotides are TGTGCCAGCAGAAAAATGGACAGTGCAGATACGCAGTATTTT.

This clonotype has a handful of counts. This chain links TRBV25-1 with TRBJ2-7; 7 nucleotides agree with TRBD1. The CDR3 spans 12 residues. Germline CDR1 MGHDK, CDR2 SYGVNS. J gave up 5 bases and V 5 bases, and 3 bases lay outside the gene matches. CDR3 sequence reads: CASSRDSDEQYF. The DNA of the CDR3 is TGTGCCAGCAGTCGGGACAGCGACGAGCAGTACTTC.

The chain couples TRBV7-2 to TRBJ1-6; 8 bases are a match to TRBD1. Trimming cost V 0 bases and J 10 bases; bases outside gene matches: 8. This CDR3 contains 16 residues. Looked up from germline, CDR1 is SGHTA and CDR2 is FQGNSA. The CDR3 DNA sequence: TGTGCCAGCAGCTTAGCGCTAGGACAGGGAGCCTCACCCCTCCACTTT. It encodes CASSLALGQGASPLHF.

The chain is built from TRBV5-1 and TRBJ2-7; the match to TRBD2 covers 10 bases. The CDR3 is 16 residues long. Germline assignment: CDR1 SGHRS and CDR2 YFSETQ. J was trimmed by 1 base and V by 1 base; bases with no gene match: 5. The CDR3 coding sequence is TGCGCCAGCAGCTTGCGGGAGCGGGAGGGGTCCTACGAGCAGTACTTC. Its translation is CASSLREREGSYEQYF.

CDR3 in DNA: TGTGCCAGCAGCCACAGGTTTTCCGAGCAGTACTTC. Protein sequence: CASSHRFSEQYF. The V call is TRBV2, the J call TRBJ2-7; TRBD1 is a possible D gene (5 bases). Germline CDR1 SNHLY, CDR2 FYNNEI. V lost 6 bases to trimming and J lost 6 bases, with 12 bases between them. This CDR3 spans 12 amino acids. Variable domain in full (rest from reference TRBV2 and TRBJ2-7): EPEVTQTPSHQVTQMGQEVILRCVPISNHLYFYWYRQILGQKVEFLVSFYNNEISEKSEIFDDQFSVERPDGSNFTLKIRSTKLEDSAMYFCASSHRFSEQYFGPGTRLTVT.

This clonotype was recorded a few times. The genes are TRBV6-6 and TRBJ1-1; D call uncertain. V lost 6 bases, J lost 1 base, and 3 bases lay in between. The germline gives CDR1 MNHNY, CDR2 SVGAGI (reference sequence). The CDR3 has 11 amino acids. The CDR3 spells CASRSNTEAFF. CDR3 nucleotide sequence: TGTGCCAGCAGGTCGAACACTGAAGCTTTCTTT.

The sample holds a few counts of this clonotype. The chain combines TRBV7-3 with TRBJ2-2; D gene ambiguous. CDR1 is SGHTA and CDR2 is FQGTGA in the germline V gene. Between the trimmed V and J ends, which lost 2 bases and 6 bases, there was a span of 7 bases. The CDR3 contains 13 residues. This CDR3 reads CASSLAPSGELFF. The CDR3, as DNA: TGTGCCAGCAGCTTAGCACCATCCGGGGAGCTGTTTTTT.

This clonotype is a singleton in its sample. The chain has TRBV5-1 and TRBJ2-7; the D call may be TRBD1 or TRBD2 (5 bases each). Germline CDR1 and CDR2: SGHRS and YFSETQ. V was pared by 3 bases and J by 4 bases, with 17 bases between. This CDR3 spans 15 amino acids. The CDR3 DNA reads TGCGCCAGCAGCTGGGGACCTTTTGAGGGTTACGAGCAGTACTTC. Translated, it gives CASSWGPFEGYEQYF. The whole variable domain, filled in from reference TRBV5-1 and TRBJ2-7, reads KAGVTQTPRYLIKTRGQQVTLSCSPISGHRSVSWYQQTPGQGLQFLFEYFSETQRNKGNFPGRFSGRQFSNSRSEMNVSTLELGDSALYLCASSWGPFEGYEQYFGPGTRLTVT.

A few counts support this clonotype. The chain employs TRBV14 and TRBJ2-1; TRBD2 matches at 10 bases. J was trimmed by 6 bases and V by 4 bases; bases with no gene match: 6. In germline, CDR1 is SGHDN, CDR2 FVKESK. This CDR3 is 15 amino acids long. The DNA for the CDR3 is TGTGCCAGCAGCCCGGACAGCGGGAGGGGCAATGAGCAGTTCTTC. This translates into CASSPDSGRGNEQFF.